Below are 26 T cell receptor beta chains sequenced from a single sample in a study of post-analysis software for immune sequencing data. The study's findings and limits: When patients were compared with controls, a handful of TRBV segments were more frequent, TRBV5-6, TRBV5-1 and TRBV20-1 among them.

Carried by the TCR beta cDNA libraries were unique molecular identifiers. TCRdb reanalysed the PCR reads using MiXCR and keeps one entry per CDR3 protein. The repertoire holds 600,000 to 750,000 distinct CDR3 sequences, approximately 59% seen once, with 10% to 12% in the top ten. Their recognized antigens are unknown. The specimen was blood. These receptors all stem from a girl under 10 years old with multiple sclerosis.

CDR3 in DNA: TGTGCCACCAACGGGGGAGTGGATAATGAGCAGTTCTTC. This gives the protein CATNGGVDNEQFF. The chain joins TRBV15 to TRBJ2-1, with D possibly matching TRBD2 (6 bases). CDR1 and CDR2 from the germline V gene are LNHNV and YYDKDF (reference sequence). Deletions cut 7 bases from V and 7 bases from J, with 14 bases between. The CDR3 has 13 residues.

The chain links TRBV4-3 to TRBJ2-2, with TRBD1 as a possible D gene (5 bases). Germline V gives CDR1 LGHNA, CDR2 YSLEER. The CDR3 is made up of 14 amino acids. Trimming took off 0 bases at V and 4 bases at J, with 6 bases between the two ends. Here the CDR3 reads CASSQDDSTGELFF. DNA for the CDR3: TGCGCCAGCAGCCAAGATGACAGCACCGGGGAGCTGTTTTTT.

This clonotype was counted only a few times. V and J are TRBV5-4 and TRBJ2-3; D is tentatively TRBD1 or TRBD2 (5 bases each). This CDR3 has 17 residues. V dropped 7 bases and J dropped 6 bases, with 27 bases sitting between them. Germline CDR1 is SGHNT and CDR2 is YYREEE (reference sequence). CDR3 sequence: CASGKGRGSTIPDTQYF. The CDR3 nucleotides read TGTGCCAGCGGAAAGGGACGGGGCTCGACGATCCCGGATACGCAGTATTTT.

This sequence joins TRBV24-1 and TRBJ2-1, with 7 bases aligning to TRBD1. The CDR3 extends over 18 amino acids. Germline lookup yields CDR1 KGHDR and CDR2 SFDVKD. J was trimmed by 7 bases and V by 0 bases; bases with no gene match: 14. The CDR3, as DNA: TGTGCCACCAGTGATTTGCAGGGCAAAGGGGGCAGGGATAATGAGCAGTTCTTC. This translates into CATSDLQGKGGRDNEQFF.

The chain employs TRBV6-4 and TRBJ2-7; the D gene is possibly TRBD1 (6 bases). From germline, CDR1 is MRHNA and CDR2 SNTAGT. The CDR3 length is 13 residues. The V gene lost 3 bases and the J gene lost 6 bases, with 12 bases spanning the gap. CDR3 coding DNA: TGTGCCAGCAGTGAAGAGGACAGCGGCGAGCAGTACTTC. This translates into CASSEEDSGEQYF.

A word on this clonotype: Germline and junction disagree at one end, which may indicate a read error. The chain joins TRBV12-3 or TRBV12-4 to TRBJ2-4, with a tentative D call TRBD1 (6 bases). The CDR3 is 16 residues long. CDR3 residues: CASSLAYQGAKNIQYF. The CDR3 DNA reads as TGTGCCAGCAGTCTAGCCTATCAGGGGGCCAAAAACATTCAGTACTTC.

The V and J genes are TRBV6-6 and TRBJ1-1; no reliable D call. The CDR3 length is 13 residues. CDR1 is MNHNY, CDR2 SVGAGI, per germline (reference sequence). The V gene lost 2 bases and the J gene lost 6 bases, with 10 bases spanning the gap. The CDR3 nucleotides read TGTGCCAGCAGTTACAGGGATTCCGCTGAAGCTTTCTTT. Amino acids: CASSYRDSAEAFF.

This chain links TRBV20-1 with TRBJ2-7; a possible D gene is TRBD2 (6 bases). The CDR3 covers 15 residues. Germline assignment: CDR1 DFQATT and CDR2 SNEGSKA (reference sequence). With 1 base removed from V and 3 bases from J, the gap between germline ends came to 16 bases. As DNA, the CDR3 is TGCAGTGCTAGAGTTCCTAGCGACCTTCACTACGAGCAGTACTTC. This codes for CSARVPSDLHYEQYF.

This chain connects TRBV14 to TRBJ2-1; TRBD2 aligns across 12 bases. The CDR3 runs to 14 residues. CDR1 is SGHDN, CDR2 FVKESK, per germline. With V trimmed by 7 bases and J by 6 bases, 4 bases remained unmatched. This CDR3 reads CASNGLAGSNEQFF. The DNA for the CDR3 is TGTGCCAGCAACGGACTAGCGGGATCCAATGAGCAGTTCTTC.

This clonotype was observed a single time. The rearrangement links TRBV7-9 to TRBJ1-2; 9 bases match TRBD1. The germline gives CDR1 SEHNR, CDR2 FQNEAQ (reference sequence). The V gene end was trimmed by 1 base and the J gene end by 5 bases; junction bases not matched to a gene: 14. The CDR3 length is 18 residues. The CDR3: CASSLVRTGAASGYGYTF. The CDR3 nucleotides are TGTGCCAGCAGCTTAGTGAGGACAGGGGCGGCCTCCGGGTATGGCTACACCTTC.

V gene TRBV12-3 or TRBV12-4 combines with J gene TRBJ2-1, with TRBD1 matching over 7 bases. There are 17 residues in the CDR3. The J segment lost 0 bases and the V segment lost 3 bases, leaving 8 bases of the junction unmatched. The CDR3 DNA sequence: TGTGCCAGCAGTTTCGGGACAGCAAAGAGCTCCTACAATGAGCAGTTCTTC. This codes for CASSFGTAKSSYNEQFF.

The chain joins TRBV20-1 to TRBJ2-1, with 10 bases lining up with TRBD2. Germline V CDR1 and CDR2: DFQATT, SNEGSKA (reference sequence). This CDR3 has 20 amino acids. V lost 0 bases to trimming and J lost 6 bases; unmatched junction nucleotides: 20. The CDR3 sequence is CSARDFKRLAGPTQSNEQFF. Written as DNA, the CDR3 is TGCAGTGCTAGAGATTTTAAGAGACTAGCGGGCCCTACACAATCCAATGAGCAGTTCTTC.

The rearrangement uses TRBV30 and TRBJ1-2, with 8 bases aligning to TRBD1. With 7 bases clipped from V and 4 bases from J, the junction kept 11 bases outside the gene matches. The germline V gene encodes CDR1 GTSNPN and CDR2 SVGIG (reference sequence). This CDR3 spans 14 amino acids. The CDR3 sequence: CASKTNGQGYGYTF. The CDR3 DNA reads as TGTGCCTCCAAAACGAATGGACAGGGCTATGGCTACACCTTC.

This clonotype was found a few times. The rearrangement links TRBV28 to TRBJ2-1; tentative D call: TRBD2 (5 bases). Germline V gives CDR1 MDHEN, CDR2 SYDVKM. The V end lost 2 bases, the J end lost 9 bases, and 8 bases lay between the germline ends. The CDR3 is 12 residues long. The CDR3 loop reads CASSLRAGEQFF. In DNA form, the CDR3 reads TGTGCCAGCAGTTTAAGGGCGGGTGAGCAGTTCTTC. Supplemented by reference TRBV28 and TRBJ2-1, the full variable domain reads DVKVTQSSRYLVKRTGEKVFLECVQDMDHENMFWYRQDPGLGLRLIYFSYDVKMKEKGDIPEGYSVSREKKERFSLILESASTNQTSMYLCASSLRAGEQFFGPGTRLTVL.

This clonotype has a handful of counts. The chain couples TRBV12-3 or TRBV12-4 to TRBJ2-1, with TRBD1 identical over 7 bases. V lost 1 base and J lost 8; bases outside the gene matches: 5. The CDR3 runs 14 residues. CDR3 bases: TGTGCCAGCAGTTTAGGAGGGGGCAGGGATGAGCAGTTCTTC. It codes for CASSLGGGRDEQFF.

This clonotype was found a few times. CDR3 protein: CSVVTGLQAFF. The CDR3 nucleotides read TGCAGCGTTGTGACAGGTTTGCAAGCTTTCTTT. The J gene is TRBJ1-1, the V gene TRBV29-1, with a possible D match to TRBD1 (6 bases). The V gene lost 4 bases and the J gene lost 9 bases, with 12 bases spanning the gap. CDR1 and CDR2 (germline): SQVTM, ANQGSEA. The CDR3 covers 11 residues. Together with reference TRBV29-1 and TRBJ1-1, the CDR3 gives the full variable domain: SAVISQKPSRDICQRGTSLTIQCQVDSQVTMMFWYRQQPGQSLTLIATANQGSEATYESGFVIDKFPISRPNLTFSTLTVSNMSPEDSSIYLCSVVTGLQAFFGQGTRLTVV.

V and J are TRBV10-3 and TRBJ2-5; no firm D call. Germline CDR1 ENHRY, CDR2 SYGVKD. V shed 2 bases and J shed 4 bases, with 5 bases lying between them. This CDR3 region has 12 residues. CDR3 nucleotide sequence: TGTGCCATCAGTGAGACACGAGAGACCCAGTACTTC. It encodes CAISETRETQYF.

This clonotype occurred a few times. V gene TRBV4-3 combines with J gene TRBJ2-5; no clear D. CDR3 length equals 13 residues. Germline assignment: CDR1 LGHNA and CDR2 YSLEER. The V and J ends lost 1 base and 6 bases respectively, with 9 bases between them. CDR3 sequence reads: CASSQVKGQTQYF. In DNA form, the CDR3 reads TGCGCCAGCAGCCAAGTTAAGGGTCAGACCCAGTACTTC.

This chain links TRBV7-9 with TRBJ2-2; D possibly corresponds to TRBD1 (6 bases). Per germline, CDR1 SEHNR and CDR2 FQNEAQ (reference sequence). V was cut by 5 bases and J by 6 bases, with 22 bases left in between. The CDR3 is 17 residues long. The CDR3 loop reads CASSSRGSSELAGELFF. The CDR3 DNA is TGTGCCAGCAGCAGCAGGGGATCCAGCGAGCTGGCCGGGGAGCTGTTTTTT.

A few counts support this clonotype. The rearrangement links TRBV5-1 to TRBJ1-4; D possibly corresponds to TRBD1 (6 bases). The germline V and J ends were trimmed by 6 bases and 6 bases, with 18 bases remaining between them. The CDR3 runs 15 residues. Per the germline V gene, CDR1 is SGHRS and CDR2 is YFSETQ. CDR3 nucleotides: TGCGCCAGCAAACGTGGAACAGGGATGGATGAAAAACTGTTTTTT. Amino acids: CASKRGTGMDEKLFF.

V usage is TRBV12-3 or TRBV12-4 and J usage is TRBJ2-1, with TRBD2 matching over 13 bases. The CDR3 contains 15 residues. The V segment lost 6 bases and the J segment 5 bases; nucleotides outside the gene matches: 4. CDR3 residues: CASSTSGGVDNEQFF. CDR3 nucleotide sequence: TGTGCCAGCAGCACTAGCGGGGGGGTCGACAATGAGCAGTTCTTC.

The chain joins TRBV6-2 or TRBV6-3 to TRBJ2-7, with 7 bases lining up with TRBD1. This CDR3 is 13 amino acids long. Per germline, CDR1 MNHEY and CDR2 SVGEGT. Trimming cost V 2 bases and J 7 bases; bases outside gene matches: 5. CDR3 nucleotide sequence: TGTGCCAGCAGTTACAGGGGGCTGGGTGAGCAGTACTTC. It yields the protein CASSYRGLGEQYF.

In its sample, this clonotype was seen a few times. The chain combines TRBV12-3 or TRBV12-4 with TRBJ2-1; TRBD1 agrees at 7 bases. CDR3 length equals 12 residues. V was pared by 6 bases and J by 6 bases, with 2 bases of the junction left unmatched. CDR3 nucleotides: TGTGCCAGCAGCTGGACAGGCAATGAGCAGTTCTTC. Translation gives CASSWTGNEQFF.

This chain joins TRBV6-2 or TRBV6-3 and TRBJ2-6; D gene uncertain. V lost 5 bases and J lost 0, with 14 bases in between. Looked up from germline, CDR1 is MNHEY and CDR2 is SVGEGT. The CDR3 loop spans 17 amino acids. CDR3 amino acids: CASSHVQPSSGANVLTF. The CDR3 DNA reads as TGTGCCAGCAGTCATGTACAGCCTAGCTCTGGGGCCAACGTCCTGACTTTC.

This sequence joins TRBV29-1 and TRBJ2-5; maybe TRBD1 (6 bases). The length of the CDR3 is 12 residues. The V gene's germline CDR1 is SQVTM and CDR2 ANQGSEA. The V gene lost 6 bases and the J gene lost 5 bases, with 13 bases spanning the gap. The CDR3 nucleotides are TGCAGCGTCCACAGGGCTCCCGAGACCCAGTACTTC. This sequence encodes CSVHRAPETQYF.

The rearrangement joins TRBV20-1 to TRBJ2-7; D may be TRBD1 or TRBD2 (6 bases each). The J call may be wrong; the DNA end is better matched by TRBJ2-5. This CDR3 contains 15 residues. Germline-derived CDR1 and CDR2 are DFQATT and SNEGSKA (reference sequence). The CDR3 nucleotides are TGCAGTGCTAGAGCTAAACCGGGGGCCTGGGAGACCCAGTACTTC. Residues: CSARAKPGAWETQYF.